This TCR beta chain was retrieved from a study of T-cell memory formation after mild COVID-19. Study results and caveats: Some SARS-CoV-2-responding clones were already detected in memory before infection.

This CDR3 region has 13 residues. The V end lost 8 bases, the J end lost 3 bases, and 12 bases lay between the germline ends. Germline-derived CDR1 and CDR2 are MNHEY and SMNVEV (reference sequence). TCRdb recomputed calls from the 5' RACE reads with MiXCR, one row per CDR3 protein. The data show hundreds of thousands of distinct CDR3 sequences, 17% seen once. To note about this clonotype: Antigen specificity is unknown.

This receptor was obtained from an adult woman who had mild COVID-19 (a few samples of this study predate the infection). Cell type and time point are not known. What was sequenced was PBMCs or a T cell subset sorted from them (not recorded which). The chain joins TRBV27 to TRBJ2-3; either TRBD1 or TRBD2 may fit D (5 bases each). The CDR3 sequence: CASRPGGTDTQYF. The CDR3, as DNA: TGTGCCAGCCGGCCTGGGGGTACAGATACGCAGTATTTT.